The entry that follows covers one T cell receptor beta chain sequence. Its antigen is unknown. The read gets to within 3 residues of the CDR3 end, and the germline J gene fills in the rest. The data were obtained in a study of T cells in women clearing cervical HPV infection. Overall study: Case blood was drawn a median approximately five months after lesion detection.

All donors had a single incident cervical HPV16 infection, not prevalent. Points from the study as a whole: Cases carried less TRBV6-7 than controls: about 0.1% versus 0.15%.

Looked up from germline, CDR1 is DFQATT and CDR2 is SNEGSKA (reference sequence). This CDR3 is built from 15 residues. The V end was cut by 0 bases, the J end by 6 bases, with 17 bases between. Sequencing used immunoSEQ multiplex PCR; TCRdb keeps in-frame clones, though not all of them. Recorded for this sample: about 32,000 clones. Sequencing was carried out using blood buffy coat. The chain couples TRBV20-1 to TRBJ1-2, with a possible D match to TRBD1 (5 bases). The TCR was taken from a woman between 18 and 75 years old with a cervical HPV16 infection that either progressed to CIN3+ or cleared (not recorded which). Incomplete CDR3 DNA: TGCAGTGCTAGAGATGGTTCGGGACTGATCCATGGC. This gives the protein CSARDGSGLIHG. From start to end, the CDR3 is CSARDGSGLIHGYTF.